This T cell receptor (beta chain) was profiled in a study of CD8+CD57+ T cells in acquired aplastic anemia. TCR beta VDJ and CDR3 were profiled, and genomic DNA was the template. Each CDR3 protein is one row after TCRdb ran MiXCR on the reads. The profile shows some 220,000 distinct CDR3 sequences, about 37% of them singletons. This clonotype was detected only a few times. This clonotype originated in a human donor in good health, serving as a control. Material: sorted CD4+, CD8+, or CD8+CD57+ T cells (not recorded which) from PBMCs.

The CDR3 DNA sequence: TGCAGTGCTTCTGACCCCAGGGCAGAAGAGACCCAGTACTTC. It is translated as CSASDPRAEETQYF. The J gene is TRBJ2-5, the V gene TRBV20-1; D may be TRBD1 (5 bases). Looked up from germline, CDR1 is DFQATT and CDR2 is SNEGSKA (reference sequence). V lost 5 bases and J 3 bases, leaving 16 bases between the germline ends. This CDR3 is built from 14 residues.